The clone carrying this T cell receptor (beta chain) has ten or more counts. Antigen: not known. A clone one base away is much larger, so this may be a read error. The CDR3 does not end in the conserved phenylalanine or tryptophan, so this is likely a read error. The data are from a study of Graves' ophthalmopathy and Graves' hyperthyroidism. Regarding the study as a whole: Most expanded clonotypes from thyroid (those above 0.001 frequency) were also found in blood.

Amplification targeted the TCR beta CDR3 regions, with RNA transcripts as the source material. An opening RT-PCR round employed HTBI primers and preceded a second-round multiplex PCR. Each CDR3 protein gets one entry after TCRdb re-called the multiplex PCR reads with MiXCR. This table has roughly 400,000 distinct CDR3 sequences, roughly 15% appearing once. Ophthalmopathy absent within 18 months of follow-up marked hyperthyroidism as stable. Clinicians made diagnoses from clinical symptoms, serum thyroxine, TRAb, thyroid ultrasound and orbital computed tomography. The PBMCs originated from approximately 10 ml of fresh peripheral blood. CDR1 and CDR2 from the germline V gene are SNHLY and FYNNEI. Trimming at V came to 6 bases and at J to 2 bases, leaving 8 bases not matched to a gene. The CDR3 runs 15 residues.

Specimen: peripheral blood. V and J are TRBV2 and TRBJ1-2; 8 bases align to TRBD1. This receptor was identified in a woman aged 18-29 years with stable Graves' hyperthyroidism. CDR3 sequence reads: CASSETGVANYGYTL. The CDR3 DNA sequence: TGTGCCAGCAGCGAGACAGGGGTGGCGAACTATGGCTACACCCTC.